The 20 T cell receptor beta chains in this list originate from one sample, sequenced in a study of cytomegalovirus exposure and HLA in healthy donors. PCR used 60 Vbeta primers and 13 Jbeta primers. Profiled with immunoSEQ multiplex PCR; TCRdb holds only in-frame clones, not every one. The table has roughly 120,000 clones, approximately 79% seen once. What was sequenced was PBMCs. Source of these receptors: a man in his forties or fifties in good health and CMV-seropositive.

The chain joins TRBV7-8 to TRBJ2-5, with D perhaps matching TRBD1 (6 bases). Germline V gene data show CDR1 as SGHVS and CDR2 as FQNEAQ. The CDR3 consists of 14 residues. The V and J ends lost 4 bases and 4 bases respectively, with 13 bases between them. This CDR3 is CASSWGRIRETQYF. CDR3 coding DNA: TGTGCCAGCAGCTGGGGGCGCATCCGAGAGACCCAGTACTTC.

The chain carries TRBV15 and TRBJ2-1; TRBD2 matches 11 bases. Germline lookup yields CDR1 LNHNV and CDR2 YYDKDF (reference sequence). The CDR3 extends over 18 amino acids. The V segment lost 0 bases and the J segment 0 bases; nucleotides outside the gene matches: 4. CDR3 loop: CATSRELAGAGSYNEQFF. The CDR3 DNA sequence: TGTGCCACCAGCAGAGAACTAGCGGGGGCGGGCTCCTACAATGAGCAGTTCTTC. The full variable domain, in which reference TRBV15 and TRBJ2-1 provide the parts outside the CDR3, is DAMVIQNPRYQVTQFGKPVTLSCSQTLNHNVMYWYQQKSSQAPKLLFHYYDKDFNNEADTPDNFQSRRPNTSFCFLDIRSPGLGDTAMYLCATSRELAGAGSYNEQFFGPGTRLTVL.

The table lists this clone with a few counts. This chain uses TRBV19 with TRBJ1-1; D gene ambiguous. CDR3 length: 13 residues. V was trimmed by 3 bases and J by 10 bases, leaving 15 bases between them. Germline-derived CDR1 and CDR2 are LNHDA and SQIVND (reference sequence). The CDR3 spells CASSIRPRVAAFF. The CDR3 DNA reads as TGTGCCAGTAGTATCAGACCACGGGTCGCAGCTTTCTTT.

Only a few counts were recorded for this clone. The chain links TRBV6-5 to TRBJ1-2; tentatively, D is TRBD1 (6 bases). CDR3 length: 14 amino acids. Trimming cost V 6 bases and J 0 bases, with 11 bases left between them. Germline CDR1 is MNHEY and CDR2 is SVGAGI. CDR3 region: CASSGTYPNYGYTF. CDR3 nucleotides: TGTGCCAGCAGCGGGACATACCCTAACTATGGCTACACCTTC.

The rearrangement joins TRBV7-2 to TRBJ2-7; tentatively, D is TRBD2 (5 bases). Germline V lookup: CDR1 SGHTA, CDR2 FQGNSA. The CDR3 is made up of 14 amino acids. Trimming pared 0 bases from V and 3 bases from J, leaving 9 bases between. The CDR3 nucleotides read TGTGCCAGCAGCTTAGCGCCGGGAAACTACGAGCAGTACTTC. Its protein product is CASSLAPGNYEQYF.

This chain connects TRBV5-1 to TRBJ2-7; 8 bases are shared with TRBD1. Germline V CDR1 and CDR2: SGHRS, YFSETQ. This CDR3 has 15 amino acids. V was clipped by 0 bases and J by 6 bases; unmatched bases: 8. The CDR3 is CASSLALMTGVEQYF. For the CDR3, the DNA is TGCGCCAGCAGCTTGGCCCTCATGACAGGGGTCGAGCAGTACTTC.

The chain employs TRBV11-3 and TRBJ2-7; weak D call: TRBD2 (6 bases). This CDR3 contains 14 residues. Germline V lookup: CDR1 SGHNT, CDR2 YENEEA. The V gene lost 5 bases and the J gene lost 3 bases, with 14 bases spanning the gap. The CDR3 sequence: CASSPSRDFYEQYF. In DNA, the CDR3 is TGTGCCAGCAGCCCCTCCAGGGACTTCTACGAGCAGTACTTC.

DNA for the CDR3: TGTGCCAGCAGCGGGCGGGCGGTTCGGACTGAAGCTTTCTTT. Protein: CASSGRAVRTEAFF. The chain has TRBV7-2 and TRBJ1-1, with no clear D. Germline CDR1 reads SGHTA; CDR2 reads FQGNSA. The V end was cut by 5 bases, the J end by 5 bases, with 15 bases between. This CDR3 contains 14 residues.

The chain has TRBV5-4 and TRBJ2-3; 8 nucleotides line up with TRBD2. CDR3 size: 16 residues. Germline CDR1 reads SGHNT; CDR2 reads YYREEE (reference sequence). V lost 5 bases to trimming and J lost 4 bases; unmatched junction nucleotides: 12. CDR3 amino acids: CASRLTGTSNADTQYF. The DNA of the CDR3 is TGTGCCAGCAGACTGACCGGGACTAGTAACGCAGATACGCAGTATTTT.

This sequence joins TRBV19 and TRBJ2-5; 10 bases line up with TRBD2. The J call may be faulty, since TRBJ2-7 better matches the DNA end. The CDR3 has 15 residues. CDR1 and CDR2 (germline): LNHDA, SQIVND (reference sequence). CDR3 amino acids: CASREGLAASYEQYF. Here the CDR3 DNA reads TGTGCCAGTAGAGAAGGACTAGCGGCCTCCTACGAGCAGTACTTC.

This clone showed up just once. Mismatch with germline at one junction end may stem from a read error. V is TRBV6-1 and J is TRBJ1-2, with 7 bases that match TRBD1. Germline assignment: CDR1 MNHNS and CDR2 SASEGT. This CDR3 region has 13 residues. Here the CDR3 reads CASREDRVQGYTF. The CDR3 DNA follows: TGTGCCAGCAGAGAAGACAGGGTACAAGGCTACACCTTC.

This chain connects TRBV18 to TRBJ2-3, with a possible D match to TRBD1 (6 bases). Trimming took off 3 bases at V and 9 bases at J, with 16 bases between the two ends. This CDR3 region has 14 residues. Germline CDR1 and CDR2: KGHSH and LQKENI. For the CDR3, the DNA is TGTGCCAGCTCACCTGGGGTGTTACAGGGCACGCAGTATTTT. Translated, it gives CASSPGVLQGTQYF.

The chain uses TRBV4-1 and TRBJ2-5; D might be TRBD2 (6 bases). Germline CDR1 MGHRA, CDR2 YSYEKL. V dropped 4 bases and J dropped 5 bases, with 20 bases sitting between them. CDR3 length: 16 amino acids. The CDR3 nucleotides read TGCGCCAGCAGCCCCCCTCCCGGGAGCCCACCCGAGACCCAGTACTTC. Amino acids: CASSPPPGSPPETQYF.

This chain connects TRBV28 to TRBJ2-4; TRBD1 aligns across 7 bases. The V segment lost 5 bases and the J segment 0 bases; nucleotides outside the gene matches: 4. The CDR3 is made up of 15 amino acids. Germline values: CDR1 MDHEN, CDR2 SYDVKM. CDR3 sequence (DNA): TGTGCCAGCAGTAACCCAGGGGGAGCCAAAAACATTCAGTACTTC. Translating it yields CASSNPGGAKNIQYF.

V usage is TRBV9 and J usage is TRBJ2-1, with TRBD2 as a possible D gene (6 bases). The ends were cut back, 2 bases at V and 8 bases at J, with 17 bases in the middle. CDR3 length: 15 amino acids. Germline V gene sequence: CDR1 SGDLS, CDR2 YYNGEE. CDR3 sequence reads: CASSVEGRRSDEQFF. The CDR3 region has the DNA TGTGCCAGCAGCGTTGAAGGGAGGAGGAGTGATGAGCAGTTCTTC.

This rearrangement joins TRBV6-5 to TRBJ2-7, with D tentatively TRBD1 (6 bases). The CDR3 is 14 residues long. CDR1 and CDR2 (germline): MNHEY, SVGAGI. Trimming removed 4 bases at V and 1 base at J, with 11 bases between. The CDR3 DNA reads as TGTGCCAGCAGTTTTCAGGGGTTGTCCTACGAGCAGTACTTC. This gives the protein CASSFQGLSYEQYF.

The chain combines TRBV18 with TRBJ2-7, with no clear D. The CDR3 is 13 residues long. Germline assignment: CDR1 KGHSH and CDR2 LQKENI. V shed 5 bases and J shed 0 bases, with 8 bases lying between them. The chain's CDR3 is CASSSPSSYEQYF. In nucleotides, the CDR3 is TGTGCCAGCTCATCTCCCTCCTCCTACGAGCAGTACTTC. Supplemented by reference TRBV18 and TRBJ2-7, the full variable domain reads NAGVMQNPRHLVRRRGQEARLRCSPMKGHSHVYWYRQLPEEGLKFMVYLQKENIIDESGMPKERFSAEFPKEGPSILRIQQVVRGDSAAYFCASSSPSSYEQYFGPGTRLTVT.

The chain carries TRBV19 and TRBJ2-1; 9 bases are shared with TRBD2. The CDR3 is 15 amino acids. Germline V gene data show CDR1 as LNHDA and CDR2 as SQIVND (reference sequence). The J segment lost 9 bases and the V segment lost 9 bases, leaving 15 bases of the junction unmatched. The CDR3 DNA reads TGTGCCAGCAGAATGGCCAGCGGGGGGCCCGGTGAGCAGTTCTTC. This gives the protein CASRMASGGPGEQFF.

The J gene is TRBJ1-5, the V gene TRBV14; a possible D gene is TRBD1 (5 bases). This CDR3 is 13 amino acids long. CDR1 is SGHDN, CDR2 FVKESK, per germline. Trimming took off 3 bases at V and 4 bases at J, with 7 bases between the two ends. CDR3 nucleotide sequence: TGTGCCAGCAGCCAGGGGGGAAATCAGCCCCAGCATTTT. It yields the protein CASSQGGNQPQHF.

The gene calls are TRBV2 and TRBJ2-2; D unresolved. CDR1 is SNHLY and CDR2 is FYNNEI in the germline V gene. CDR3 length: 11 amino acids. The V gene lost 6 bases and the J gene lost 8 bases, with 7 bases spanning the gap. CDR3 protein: CASSLEGELFF. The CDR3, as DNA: TGTGCCAGCAGCCTCGAGGGGGAGCTGTTTTTT.